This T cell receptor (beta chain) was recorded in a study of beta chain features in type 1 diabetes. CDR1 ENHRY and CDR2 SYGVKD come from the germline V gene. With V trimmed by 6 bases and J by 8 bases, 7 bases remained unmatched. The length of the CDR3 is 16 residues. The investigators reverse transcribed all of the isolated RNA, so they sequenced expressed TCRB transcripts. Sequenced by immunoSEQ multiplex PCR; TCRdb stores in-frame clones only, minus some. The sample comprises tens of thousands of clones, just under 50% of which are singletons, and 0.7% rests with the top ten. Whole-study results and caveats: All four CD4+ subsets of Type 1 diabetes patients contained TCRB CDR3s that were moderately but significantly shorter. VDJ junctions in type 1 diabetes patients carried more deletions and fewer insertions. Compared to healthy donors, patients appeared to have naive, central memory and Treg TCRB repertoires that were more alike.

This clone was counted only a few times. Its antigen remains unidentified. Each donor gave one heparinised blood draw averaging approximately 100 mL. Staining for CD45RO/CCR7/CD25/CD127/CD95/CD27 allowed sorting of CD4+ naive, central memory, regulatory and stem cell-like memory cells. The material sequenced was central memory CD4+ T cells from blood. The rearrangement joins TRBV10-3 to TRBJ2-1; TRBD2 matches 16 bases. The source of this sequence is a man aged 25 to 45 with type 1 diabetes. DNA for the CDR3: TGTGCCATCAGGGGGACTAGCGGGGGGGCTGGCGATGAGCAGTTCTTC. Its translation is CAIRGTSGGAGDEQFF.